The T cell receptor beta chain described here comes from a study of blood T cell repertoires in COVID-19. CDR1 is SGHRS and CDR2 is YFSETQ in the germline V gene. There are 14 residues in the CDR3. Trimming removed 0 bases at V and 7 bases at J, with 11 bases between. Clones were sequenced by immunoSEQ multiplex PCR, and TCRdb holds only the in-frame ones, with some missing. The data hold some 160,000 clones, with 89% observed a single time. J is TRBJ1-5 and V is TRBV5-1; maybe TRBD1 (5 bases). This clonotype was obtained from a man aged 60-69 years with acute or convalescent COVID-19. The sequencing sample was made of peripheral blood. The CDR3 here is CASSLAGTEQPQHF. CDR3 coding DNA: TGCGCCAGCAGCTTGGCCGGGACTGAGCAGCCCCAGCATTTT.